This TCR beta chain was recovered during a study of T cells in narcolepsy. Looked up from germline, CDR1 is LNHDA and CDR2 is SQIVND (reference sequence). The CDR3 length is 12 residues. The V and J ends lost 6 bases and 4 bases respectively, with 6 bases between them. The method was immunoSEQ multiplex PCR; TCRdb's version includes in-frame clones alone and lacks a portion of them. The sample lists about 43,000 clones; more than 70% were seen once. The origin of this receptor is a human donor with narcolepsy. Sequencing was done on a sample of CD45RA- memory CD4+ T cells from PBMCs. The chain links TRBV19 to TRBJ1-4; D is ambiguous. This chain's CDR3 is CASSLNNEKLFF. CDR3 in DNA: TGTGCCAGTAGCCTCAATAATGAAAAACTGTTTTTT. The full variable domain, its missing parts supplied by reference TRBV19 and TRBJ1-4, is DGGITQSPKYLFRKEGQNVTLSCEQNLNHDAMYWYRQDPGQGLRLIYYSQIVNDFQKGDIAEGYSVSREKKESFPLTVTSAQKNPTAFYLCASSLNNEKLFFGSGTQLSVL.